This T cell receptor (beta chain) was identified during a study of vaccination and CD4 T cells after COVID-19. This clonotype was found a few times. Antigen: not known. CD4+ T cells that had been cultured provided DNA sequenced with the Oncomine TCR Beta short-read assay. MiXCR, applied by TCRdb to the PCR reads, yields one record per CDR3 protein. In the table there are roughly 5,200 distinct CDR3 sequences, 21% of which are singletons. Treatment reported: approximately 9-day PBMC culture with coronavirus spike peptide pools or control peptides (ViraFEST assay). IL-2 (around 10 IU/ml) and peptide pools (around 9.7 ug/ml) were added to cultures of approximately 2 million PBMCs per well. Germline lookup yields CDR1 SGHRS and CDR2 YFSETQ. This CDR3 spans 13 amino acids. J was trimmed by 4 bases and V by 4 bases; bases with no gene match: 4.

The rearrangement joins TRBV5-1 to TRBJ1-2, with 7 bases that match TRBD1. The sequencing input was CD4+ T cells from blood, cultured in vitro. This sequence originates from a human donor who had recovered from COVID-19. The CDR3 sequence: CASSPDRVYGYTF. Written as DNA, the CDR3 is TGCGCCAGCAGCCCCGACAGGGTCTATGGCTACACCTTC.